This entry describes one T cell receptor (beta chain). These data belong to a study of cytomegalovirus exposure and HLA in healthy donors. The CDR3 sequence is 12 residues long. V shed 2 bases and J shed 4 bases, with 3 bases lying between them. CDR1 and CDR2 (germline): SGHVS, FQNEAQ. The table came from immunoSEQ multiplex PCR; TCRdb's copy has only in-frame clones and leaves some out. The repertoire holds around 150,000 clones, with 70% to 90% as singletons. The chain uses TRBV7-8 and TRBJ1-5; D ambiguous. This TCR was sampled from a woman aged 30 to 39 in good health and CMV-seronegative. Sequencing was carried out using PBMCs. This CDR3 is CASSLSNQPQHF. The DNA for the CDR3 is TGTGCCAGCAGCTTATCAAATCAGCCCCAGCATTTT.